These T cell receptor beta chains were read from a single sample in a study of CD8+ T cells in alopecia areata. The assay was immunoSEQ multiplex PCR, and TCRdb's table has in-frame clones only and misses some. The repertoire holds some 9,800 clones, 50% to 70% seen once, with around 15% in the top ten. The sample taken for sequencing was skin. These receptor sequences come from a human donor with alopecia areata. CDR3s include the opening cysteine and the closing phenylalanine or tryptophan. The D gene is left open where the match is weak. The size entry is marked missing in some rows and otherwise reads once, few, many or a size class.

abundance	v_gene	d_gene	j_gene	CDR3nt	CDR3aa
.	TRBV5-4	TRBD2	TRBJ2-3	TGTGCCAGCAGCTTGGGGGCGGGAGAGGCAGATACGCAGTATTTT	CASSLGAGEADTQYF
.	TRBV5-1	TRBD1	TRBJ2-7	TGCGCCAGCAGCGTACAACCGGGACAGGACTACGAGCAGTACTTC	CASSVQPGQDYEQYF
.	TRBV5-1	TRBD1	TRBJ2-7	TGCGCCAGCAGCTTGGCCCCGGGACAGGGCTACGAGCAGTACTTC	CASSLAPGQGYEQYF
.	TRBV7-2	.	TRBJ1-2	TGTGCCAGCAGCGCCCGTAACTCCTTCTATGGCTACACCTTC	CASSARNSFYGYTF
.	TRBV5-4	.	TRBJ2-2	TGTGCCAGCGGCGCCCAGAACACCGGGGAGCTGTTTTTT	CASGAQNTGELFF
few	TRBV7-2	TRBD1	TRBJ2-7	TGTGCCAGCAGCTTCACCGGGACAGGGACCTACGAGCAGTACTTC	CASSFTGTGTYEQYF
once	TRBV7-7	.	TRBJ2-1	TGTGCTAGCAGCCTAGACCCAGCGTCCAATGAGCAGTTCTTC	CASSLDPASNEQFF
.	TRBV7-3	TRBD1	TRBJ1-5	TGTGCCAGCAGCTTCTCCGGGACAGGTCATCAGCCCCAGCATTTT	CASSFSGTGHQPQHF
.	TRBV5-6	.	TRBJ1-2	TGTGCCAGCAGCTTGTTCTTTGTCTCCTCGAGGAACTATGGCTACACCTTC	CASSLFFVSSRNYGYTF
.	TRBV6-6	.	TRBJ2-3	TGTGCCAGCAGTTCCAATTCAGATACGCAGTATTTT	CASSSNSDTQYF
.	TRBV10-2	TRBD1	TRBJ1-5	TGCGCCACCTGGGACCCGGGACAGGGGGCGATGGGGCAGCCCCAGCATTTT	CATWDPGQGAMGQPQHF
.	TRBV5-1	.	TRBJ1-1	TGCGCCAGCAGCTCGCCAGGGGTGGGTGAAGCTTTCTTT	CASSSPGVGEAFF
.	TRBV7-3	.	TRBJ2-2	TGTGCCAGCAGCCCAGGGAACACCGGGGAGCTGTTTTTT	CASSPGNTGELFF
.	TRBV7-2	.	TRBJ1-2	TGTGCCAGCAGCTTGATGGGAGGTTATGGCTACACCTTC	CASSLMGGYGYTF
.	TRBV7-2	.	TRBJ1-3	TGTGCCAGCAGCTTTGGTCCCTTCAGGGGAACTGGAAACACCATATATTTT	CASSFGPFRGTGNTIYF
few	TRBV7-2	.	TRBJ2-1	TGTGCCAGCAGTACCCCTCCTTACGCCCGAAATGAGCAGTTCTTC	CASSTPPYARNEQFF
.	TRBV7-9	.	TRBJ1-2	TGTGCCAGCAGCCCGGGGCAGGGAATGTACTATGGCTACACCTTC	CASSPGQGMYYGYTF
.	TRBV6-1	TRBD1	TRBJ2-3	TGTGCCAGCTCCCGGGACAGAGGAACAGATACGCAGTATTTT	CASSRDRGTDTQYF
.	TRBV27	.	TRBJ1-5	TGTGCCAGCAGTTTGAACAGAGACAGCAATCAGCCCCAGCATTTT	CASSLNRDSNQPQHF
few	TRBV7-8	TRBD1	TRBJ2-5	TGTGCCAGCAGCTCCGGACAGGGGGAGACCCAGTACTTC	CASSSGQGETQYF
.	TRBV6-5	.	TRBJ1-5	TGTGCCAGCAGTTACAATGAGGGTCAGCCCCAGCATTTT	CASSYNEGQPQHF
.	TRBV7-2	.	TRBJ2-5	TGTGCCAGCAGCTACTCCGGACGGCTCCAAGAGACCCAGTACTTC	CASSYSGRLQETQYF
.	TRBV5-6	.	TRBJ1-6	TGTGCCAGCAGCCTTATAACAGGGTTTTCACCCCTCCACTTT	CASSLITGFSPLHF
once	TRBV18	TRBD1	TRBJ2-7	TGTGCCAGCTCTCCACCGGGACAGGGACCCTTTACCTACGAGCAGTACTTC	CASSPPGQGPFTYEQYF
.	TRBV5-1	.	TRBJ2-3	TGCGCCAGCAGCTTGGGGCCTTTCACAGATACGCAGTATTTT	CASSLGPFTDTQYF
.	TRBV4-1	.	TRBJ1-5	TGCGCCAGCAGCCAAGATCGGTCCAGCAATCAGCCCCAGCATTTT	CASSQDRSSNQPQHF
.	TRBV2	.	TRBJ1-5	TGTGCCAGCAGAGGGTTCAATCAGCCCCAGCATTTT	CASRGFNQPQHF
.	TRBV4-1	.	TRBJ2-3	TGCGCCAGCAGCCAAGCTTGGCGGAGCACAGATACGCAGTATTTT	CASSQAWRSTDTQYF
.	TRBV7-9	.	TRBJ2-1	TGTGCCAGCAGCTTATTGCAGGGGCCGCCCCAGTTCTTC	CASSLLQGPPQFF